This TCR beta chain was retrieved from a study of cytotoxic CD8 clonotypes in ibrutinib-treated CLL. Germline CDR1 and CDR2: SGHNT and YYREEE (reference sequence). The CDR3 is 12 residues long. A remark on this clone: Its specificity is unknown. A read error may produce the germline difference seen at one junction end. At the DNA level, this CDR3 is encoded by other sequences in the same sample as well.

Measured with immunoSEQ multiplex PCR; TCRdb has only the in-frame clones, and not every one. The data contain tens of thousands of clones, roughly three quarters of them singletons. Whole-study results and caveats: Under treatment, the uncommon public clonotypes either contracted or remained stable. Clonality grew at ibrutinib response; at progression, it decreased back toward baseline. Sample timing was unmatched between remission and later-progressing patients; lymph nodes unstudied.

The TCR was taken from a human donor with chronic lymphocytic leukemia. The chain carries TRBV5-4 and TRBJ2-7; D ambiguous. The specimen was PBMCs, collected after 24 months of ibrutinib treatment. CDR3 sequence reads: CASSFLGYEQYF. CDR3 DNA: TGCGCCAGCAGCTTTCTGGGGTACGAGCAGTACTTC. The variable domain in full, completed from reference TRBV5-4 and TRBJ2-7, reads ETGVTQSPTHLIKTRGQQVTLRCSSQSGHNTVSWYQQALGQGPQFIFQYYREEENGRGNFPPRFSGLQFPNYSSELNVNALELDDSALYLCASSFLGYEQYFGPGTRLTVT.